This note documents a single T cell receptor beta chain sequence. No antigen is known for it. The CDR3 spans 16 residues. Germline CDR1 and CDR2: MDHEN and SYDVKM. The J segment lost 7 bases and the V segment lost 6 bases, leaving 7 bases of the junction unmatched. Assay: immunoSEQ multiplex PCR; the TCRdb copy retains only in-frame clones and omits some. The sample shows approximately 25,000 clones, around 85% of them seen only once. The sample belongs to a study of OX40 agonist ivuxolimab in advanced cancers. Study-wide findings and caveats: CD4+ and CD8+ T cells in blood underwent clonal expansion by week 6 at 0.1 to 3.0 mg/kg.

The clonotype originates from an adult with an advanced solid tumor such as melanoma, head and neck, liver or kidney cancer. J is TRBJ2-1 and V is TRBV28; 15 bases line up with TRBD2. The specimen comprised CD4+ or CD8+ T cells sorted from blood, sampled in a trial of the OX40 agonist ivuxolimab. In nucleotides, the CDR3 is TGTGCCAGCAGCCCTCATGGGACTAGCGGGAGGAATGAGCAGTTCTTC. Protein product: CASSPHGTSGRNEQFF. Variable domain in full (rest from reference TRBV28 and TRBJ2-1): DVKVTQSSRYLVKRTGEKVFLECVQDMDHENMFWYRQDPGLGLRLIYFSYDVKMKEKGDIPEGYSVSREKKERFSLILESASTNQTSMYLCASSPHGTSGRNEQFFGPGTRLTVL.